One and the same sample provided the 5 T cell receptor beta chains below, sequenced in a study of T cells in Graves' hyperthyroidism and ophthalmopathy. The TCR beta CDR3 regions underwent amplification using RNA transcripts as the source. First-round RT-PCR with HTBI primers amplified the TCR CDR3 region. TCRdb passed the multiplex PCR reads through MiXCR, listing each CDR3 protein once. The table records about 570,000 distinct CDR3 sequences, approximately 44% of them present only once. Sequencing input: peripheral blood or thyroid tissue (not recorded which). The receptors were sampled from an adult woman with Graves' disease, either hyperthyroidism or ophthalmopathy (not recorded which).

Concerning this clonotype itself: A read error may be the cause here, since a much bigger clone is one base away. V gene TRBV6-6 combines with J gene TRBJ1-5; no clear D gene. From germline, CDR1 is MNHNY and CDR2 SVGAGI (reference sequence). The CDR3 consists of 12 residues. Deletions cut 2 bases from V and 10 bases from J, with 9 bases between. CDR3 sequence: CASSYGLGPQHF. The DNA for the CDR3 is TGTGCCAGCAGTTACGGGCTGGGACCCCAGCATTTT.

This clonotype showed up just a few times. The chain joins TRBV7-9 to TRBJ2-5, with a weak D call TRBD1 (5 bases). CDR1 SEHNR and CDR2 FQNEAQ come from the germline V gene (reference sequence). V was clipped by 4 bases and J by 3 bases, with 9 bases between them. This CDR3 region has 13 residues. CDR3 amino acids: CASSYLTEETQYF. DNA for the CDR3: TGTGCCAGCAGCTACCTGACAGAAGAGACCCAGTACTTC.

This clonotype was recorded only once. A much more abundant neighbour one base away suggests this may be a read error. This chain's CDR3 is CACSYSILAGSRETQYF. In DNA form, the CDR3 reads TGTGCCTGCAGTTACTCGATACTAGCGGGATCGCGAGAGACCCAGTACTTC. The chain is built from TRBV6-5 and TRBJ2-5; 10 nucleotides line up with TRBD2. CDR1 and CDR2 from the germline V gene are MNHEY and SVGAGI. The CDR3 contains 17 residues.

J is TRBJ1-5 and V is TRBV2; no clear D. The CDR3 length is 12 residues. V shed 11 bases and J shed 5 bases, with 13 bases lying between them. Germline loops: CDR1 SNHLY, CDR2 FYNNEI. CDR3: CAPHRVDQPQHF. The CDR3 nucleotides read TGTGCCCCGCATAGGGTGGATCAGCCCCAGCATTTT.

The J gene is TRBJ2-7, the V gene TRBV3-1; the D is unclear. Germline assignment: CDR1 LGHDT and CDR2 YNNKEL (reference sequence). Trimming stripped 1 base from V and 3 bases from J, with 10 bases between. The CDR3 contains 14 residues. DNA for the CDR3: TGTGCCAGCAGCCAAGGATTGGTTGACTACGAGCAGTACTTC. Its translation: CASSQGLVDYEQYF.